This TCR beta chain is from a study of cytomegalovirus exposure and HLA in healthy donors. Overall study findings and caveats: Most TCR sequences showed up rarely, but some public TCRs showed up in many donors. With high specificity and sensitivity, the classifier reportedly diagnosed cytomegalovirus status. Listed as cytomegalovirus-associated were over 150 TCR beta chains.

The donors belonged to the roughly 110-subject validation cohort, separate from the approximately 700-subject first cohort. Some clones are missing from TCRdb's copy, which holds only in-frame ones; the method was immunoSEQ multiplex PCR. The sample shows approximately 82,000 clones, 85% to 95% of them seen only once. V was trimmed by 4 bases and J by 7 bases, leaving 19 bases between them. This CDR3 has 15 amino acids. Per germline, CDR1 SGHVS and CDR2 FQNEAQ. In regard to this clone: Its target is unknown.

The genes are TRBV7-8 and TRBJ1-1; weak D call: TRBD1 (6 bases). This receptor was identified in a woman younger than 35 in good health and CMV-seronegative. Sequencing was performed on PBMCs. CDR3 protein: CASSSTPQGKGEAFF. The CDR3 region has the DNA TGTGCCAGCAGCTCCACCCCCCAGGGGAAGGGTGAAGCTTTCTTT.